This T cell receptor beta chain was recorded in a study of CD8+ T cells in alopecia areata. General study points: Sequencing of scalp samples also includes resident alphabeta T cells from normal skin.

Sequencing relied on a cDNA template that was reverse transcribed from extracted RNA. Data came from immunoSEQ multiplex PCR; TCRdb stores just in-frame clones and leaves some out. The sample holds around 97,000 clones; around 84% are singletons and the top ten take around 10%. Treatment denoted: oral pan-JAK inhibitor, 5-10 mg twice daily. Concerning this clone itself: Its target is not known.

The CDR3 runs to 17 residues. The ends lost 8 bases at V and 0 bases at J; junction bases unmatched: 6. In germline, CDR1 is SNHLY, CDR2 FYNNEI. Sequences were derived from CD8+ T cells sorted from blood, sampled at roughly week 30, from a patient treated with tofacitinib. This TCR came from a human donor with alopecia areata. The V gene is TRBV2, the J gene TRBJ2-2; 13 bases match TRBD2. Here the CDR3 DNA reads TGTGCCAGCGAGGGACTAGCGGGGAGAACGAACACCGGGGAGCTGTTTTTT. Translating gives CASEGLAGRTNTGELFF.